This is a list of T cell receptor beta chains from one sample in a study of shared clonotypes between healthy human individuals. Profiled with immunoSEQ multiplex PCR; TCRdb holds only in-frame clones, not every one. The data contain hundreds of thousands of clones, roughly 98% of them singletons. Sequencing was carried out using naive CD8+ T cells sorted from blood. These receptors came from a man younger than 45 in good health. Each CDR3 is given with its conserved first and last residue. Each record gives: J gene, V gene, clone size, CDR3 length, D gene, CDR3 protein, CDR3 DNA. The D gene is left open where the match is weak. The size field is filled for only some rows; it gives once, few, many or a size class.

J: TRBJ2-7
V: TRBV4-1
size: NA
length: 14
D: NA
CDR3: CASSRIQGPYEQYF
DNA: TGCGCCAGCAGCCGGATACAGGGACCCTACGAGCAGTACTTC

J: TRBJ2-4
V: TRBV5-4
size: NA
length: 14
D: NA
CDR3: CASTILGGGNIQYF
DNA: TGTGCCAGCACCATTCTAGGAGGGGGGAACATTCAGTACTTC

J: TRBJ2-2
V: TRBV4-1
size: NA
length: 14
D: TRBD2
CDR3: CASSQVAGTGELFF
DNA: TGCGCCAGCAGCCAAGTAGCGGGAACCGGGGAGCTGTTTTTT

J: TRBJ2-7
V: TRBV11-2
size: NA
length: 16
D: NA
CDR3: CASSPGRAGVIYEQYF
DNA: TGTGCCAGCAGTCCTGGGAGGGCAGGGGTAATCTACGAGCAGTACTTC

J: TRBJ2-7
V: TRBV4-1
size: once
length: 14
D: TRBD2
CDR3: CASSKAGGTYEQYF
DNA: TGCGCCAGCAGCAAGGCGGGAGGGACCTACGAGCAGTACTTC

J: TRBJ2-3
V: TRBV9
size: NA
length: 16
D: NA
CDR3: CASSVVPSASTDTQYF
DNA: TGTGCCAGCAGCGTAGTTCCTAGCGCGAGCACAGATACGCAGTATTTT

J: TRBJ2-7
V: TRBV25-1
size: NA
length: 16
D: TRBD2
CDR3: CASSGSRGGKEDEQYF
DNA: TGTGCCAGCAGTGGGTCCCGGGGGGGCAAGGAGGACGAGCAGTACTTC

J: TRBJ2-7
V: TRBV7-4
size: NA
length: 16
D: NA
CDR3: CASSLAGRIGGYEQYF
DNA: TGTGCCAGCAGCTTAGCGGGCAGGATTGGCGGTTACGAGCAGTACTTC

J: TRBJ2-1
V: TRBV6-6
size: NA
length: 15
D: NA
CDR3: CASSYSQGSGNEQFF
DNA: TGTGCCAGCAGTTACTCACAGGGTTCGGGCAATGAGCAGTTCTTC

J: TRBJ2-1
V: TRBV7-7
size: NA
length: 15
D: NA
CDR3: CASSPARTLFDEQFF
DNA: TGTGCCAGCAGCCCGGCACGGACACTGTTTGATGAGCAGTTCTTC

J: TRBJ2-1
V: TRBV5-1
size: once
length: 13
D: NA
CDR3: CASSLTGYNEQFF
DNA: TGCGCCAGCAGCCTTACAGGGTACAATGAGCAGTTCTTC

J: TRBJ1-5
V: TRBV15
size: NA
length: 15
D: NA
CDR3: CATSRDGEINQPQHF
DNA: TGTGCCACCAGCAGAGATGGGGAGATCAATCAGCCCCAGCATTTT

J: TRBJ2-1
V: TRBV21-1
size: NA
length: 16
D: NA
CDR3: CASSKDPSGNCSEQFF
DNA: TGTGCCAGCAGCAAAGACCCTAGCGGGAATTGTAGTGAGCAGTTCTTC

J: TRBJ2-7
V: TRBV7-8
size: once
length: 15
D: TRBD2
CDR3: CASSLVLAEGWEQYF
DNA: TGTGCCAGCAGCTTAGTTCTAGCGGAGGGATGGGAGCAGTACTTC

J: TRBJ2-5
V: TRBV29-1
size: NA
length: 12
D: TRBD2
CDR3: CSAQRGQETQYF
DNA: TGCAGCGCACAGCGGGGGCAAGAGACCCAGTACTTC

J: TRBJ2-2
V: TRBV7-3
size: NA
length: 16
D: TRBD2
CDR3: CASSLHVGRDTGELFF
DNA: TGTGCCAGCAGCTTACATGTCGGGAGGGACACCGGGGAGCTGTTTTTT

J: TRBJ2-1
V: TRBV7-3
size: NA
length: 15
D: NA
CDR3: CASSSPDSLYDEQFF
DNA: TGTGCCAGCAGCTCACCAGACTCACTGTACGATGAGCAGTTCTTC

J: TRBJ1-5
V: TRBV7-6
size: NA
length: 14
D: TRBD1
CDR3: CASSLDRSNQPQHF
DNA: TGTGCCAGCAGCCTGGACAGGAGCAATCAGCCCCAGCATTTT

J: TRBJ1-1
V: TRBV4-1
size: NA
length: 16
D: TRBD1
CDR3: CASRSVTSGQGAEAFF
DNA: TGCGCCAGCAGGTCTGTAACTTCGGGACAGGGGGCTGAAGCTTTCTTT

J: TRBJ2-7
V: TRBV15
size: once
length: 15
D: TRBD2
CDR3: CATSFASGVFYEQYF
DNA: TGTGCCACCAGCTTTGCCAGCGGGGTCTTCTACGAGCAGTACTTC

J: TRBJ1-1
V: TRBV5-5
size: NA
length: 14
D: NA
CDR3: CASSLEGGDTEAFF
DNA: TGTGCCAGCAGCTTGGAAGGTGGGGACACTGAAGCTTTCTTT

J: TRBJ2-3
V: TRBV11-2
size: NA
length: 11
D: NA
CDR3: CASSLEVTQYF
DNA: TGTGCCAGCAGCTTAGAGGTAACGCAGTATTTT

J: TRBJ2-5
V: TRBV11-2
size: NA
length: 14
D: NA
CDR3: CASSSGGNTETQYF
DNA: TGTGCCAGCAGCTCAGGCGGGAATACAGAGACCCAGTACTTC

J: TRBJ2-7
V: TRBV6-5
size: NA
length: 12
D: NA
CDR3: CASSQGDYEQYF
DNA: TGTGCCAGCAGCCAAGGGGACTACGAGCAGTACTTC

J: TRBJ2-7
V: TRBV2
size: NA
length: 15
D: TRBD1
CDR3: CASSDFGTGSYEQYF
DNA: TGTGCCAGCAGTGATTTCGGGACAGGGAGTTACGAGCAGTACTTC

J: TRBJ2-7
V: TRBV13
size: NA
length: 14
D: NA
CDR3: CASSLTGAFYEQYF
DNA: TGTGCCAGCAGCTTGACAGGAGCATTCTACGAGCAGTACTTC

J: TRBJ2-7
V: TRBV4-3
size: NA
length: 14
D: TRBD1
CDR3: CASSQGQGSYEQYF
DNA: TGCGCCAGCAGCCAAGGACAGGGTTCCTACGAGCAGTACTTC

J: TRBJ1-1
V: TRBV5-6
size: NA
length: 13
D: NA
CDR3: CASSLGGPNEAFF
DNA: TGTGCCAGCAGCTTGGGCGGACCGAATGAAGCTTTCTTT

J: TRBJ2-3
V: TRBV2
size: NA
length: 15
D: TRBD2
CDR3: CASRPTSGISDTQYF
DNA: TGTGCCAGCAGACCCACTAGCGGGATATCAGATACGCAGTATTTT

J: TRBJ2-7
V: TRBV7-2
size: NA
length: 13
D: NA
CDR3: CASSYSPGNEQYF
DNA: TGTGCCAGCAGCTATTCACCAGGGAACGAGCAGTACTTC

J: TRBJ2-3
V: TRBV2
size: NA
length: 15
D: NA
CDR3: CASSDSLGDTDTQYF
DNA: TGTGCCAGCAGTGATAGTCTGGGGGACACAGATACGCAGTATTTT